This note documents a single T cell receptor beta chain sequence. The sample comes from a study of monozygotic twins with inflammatory bowel disease. TCRdb reprocessed the 5' RACE reads and stores each CDR3 protein as one record, lacking DNA. The record lists about 210,000 distinct CDR3 sequences, of which the ten most abundant hold approximately 1.6%. The CDR3 totals 12 residues. Germline V gene sequence: CDR1 DFQATT, CDR2 SNEGSKA (reference sequence). The V call is TRBV20-1, the J call TRBJ2-5; the D gene TCRdb calls, TRBD1, cannot be checked with no DNA. Specimen: blood. This TCR was sampled from a human donor with ulcerative colitis or Crohn's disease, or a healthy co-twin of an affected twin (not recorded which). The CDR3 sequence is CSASRPLETQYF.